The 27 T cell receptor beta chains below were found in one sample sequenced in a study of blood T cell repertoires in COVID-19. Some clones are missing from TCRdb's copy, which holds only in-frame ones; the method was immunoSEQ multiplex PCR. The data show under 150,000 clones, 65% to 85% seen once. The sequenced material came from peripheral blood. The origin of the receptors is a man between 50 and 59 years old with acute or convalescent COVID-19.

The rearrangement uses TRBV30 and TRBJ1-2; 7 bases align to TRBD1. CDR3 length equals 12 residues. V dropped 1 base and J dropped 7; count of bases not matched to a gene: 3. Germline V gene data show CDR1 as GTSNPN and CDR2 as SVGIG (reference sequence). This CDR3 reads CAWSERGLGYTF. CDR3 in DNA: TGTGCCTGGAGTGAAAGGGGGCTTGGCTACACCTTC.

Regarding this clone: Mismatch with germline at one junction end may stem from a read error. The V call is TRBV6-5, the J call TRBJ1-1; 7 bases match TRBD1. The CDR3 is 13 amino acids. Germline CDR1 reads MNHEY; CDR2 reads SVGAGI. CDR3 nucleotide sequence: TGTGCCAGCAGTGACTCAGGGGGCACTGAAGCTTTCTTT. Its translation: CASSDSGGTEAFF.

The CDR3 sequence is CASSELGGISGELFF. The CDR3 region has the DNA TGTGCCAGCAGTGAATTGGGGGGGATAAGCGGGGAGCTGTTTTTT. The chain is built from TRBV6-1 and TRBJ2-2; 7 bases agree with TRBD2. This CDR3 spans 15 amino acids. V trimming: 2 bases; J trimming: 7 bases; junction bases outside the gene matches: 7. Germline assignment: CDR1 MNHNS and CDR2 SASEGT.

The genes are TRBV5-4 and TRBJ2-5; a weak D match, TRBD1 (5 bases). In germline, CDR1 is SGHNT, CDR2 YYREEE (reference sequence). The CDR3 contains 15 residues. V lost 0 bases, J lost 5 bases, and 14 bases lay in between. The CDR3 DNA sequence: TGTGCCAGCAGCTTGGATGCGTCAGGGATGGAGACCCAGTACTTC. This codes for CASSLDASGMETQYF.

The V call is TRBV5-5, the J call TRBJ2-7, with 9 bases that match TRBD1. Germline V gene data show CDR1 as SGHKS and CDR2 as YYEKEE (reference sequence). There are 14 residues in the CDR3. Losses at the gene ends were 4 bases for V and 5 bases for J; bases not matched to a gene: 7. CDR3 region: CASSAGTGIHEQYF. The CDR3 bases are TGTGCCAGCAGCGCGGGGACAGGGATCCACGAGCAGTACTTC.

The rearrangement links TRBV6-5 to TRBJ2-2; 7 bases fit TRBD2. Germline V CDR1 and CDR2: MNHEY, SVGAGI. Trimming took 10 bases from V and 2 from J; bases not matched to a gene: 10. The CDR3 covers 15 residues. The CDR3 loop is CATSRGGTNTGELFF. The CDR3, as DNA: TGTGCCACCTCACGCGGGGGAACTAACACCGGGGAGCTGTTTTTT.

The chain recombines TRBV4-2 with TRBJ2-4; 9 positions agree with TRBD2. J was trimmed by 6 bases and V by 4 bases; bases with no gene match: 4. This CDR3 region has 14 residues. Looked up from germline, CDR1 is LGHNA and CDR2 is YNFKEQ. The CDR3 DNA reads TGTGCCAGCAGCCGCCAGACTAGCGGAAACATTCAGTACTTC. It codes for CASSRQTSGNIQYF.

The CDR3 protein is CASSPPGQPRYTF. CDR3 in DNA: TGTGCCAGCAGTCCCCCGGGACAGCCGAGGTACACCTTC. The rearrangement joins TRBV25-1 to TRBJ1-2; 7 positions agree with TRBD1. The CDR3 is made up of 13 amino acids. J lost 11 bases, V lost 5 bases, and 11 bases had no gene match. CDR1 MGHDK and CDR2 SYGVNS come from the germline V gene.

DNA for the CDR3: TGTGCCAGCAGTTACGGGACAGGGTTTCTCGATGAGCAGTTCTTC. Its protein is CASSYGTGFLDEQFF. The chain is built from TRBV6-5 and TRBJ2-1; 9 bases map to TRBD1. Looked up from germline, CDR1 is MNHEY and CDR2 is SVGAGI. The CDR3 consists of 15 residues. Trimming cost V 2 bases and J 8 bases; bases outside gene matches: 7.

The chain joins TRBV28 to TRBJ2-4; 8 nucleotides align to TRBD1. V shed 8 bases and J 0 bases; nucleotides not matched to a gene: 15. The CDR3 is 18 residues long. Germline CDR1 MDHEN, CDR2 SYDVKM. The CDR3 region is CASCRTGRTDLAKNIQYF. The CDR3 DNA is TGTGCCAGCTGCAGGACAGGGCGAACCGACCTAGCCAAAAACATTCAGTACTTC.

V usage is TRBV7-2 and J usage is TRBJ2-5; 9 nucleotides line up with TRBD2. The length of the CDR3 is 17 residues. The V and J ends lost 5 bases and 0 bases, in that order; junction bases with no gene match: 10. CDR1 is SGHTA and CDR2 is FQGNSA in the germline V gene. CDR3 DNA: TGTGCCAGCAGCCTCACTCCAGGGACTAGCTACCAAGAGACCCAGTACTTC. This codes for CASSLTPGTSYQETQYF.

The gene calls are TRBV5-4 and TRBJ1-3; D gene uncertain. This CDR3 spans 14 amino acids. Germline V gene sequence: CDR1 SGHNT, CDR2 YYREEE (reference sequence). V was cut by 2 bases and J by 2 bases, with 8 bases left in between. The CDR3 spells CASSFGGTGNTIYF. The CDR3 nucleotides are TGTGCCAGCAGCTTTGGAGGGACTGGAAACACCATATATTTT. The full variable domain, with the rest looked up from reference TRBV5-4 and TRBJ1-3, is ETGVTQSPTHLIKTRGQQVTLRCSSQSGHNTVSWYQQALGQGPQFIFQYYREEENGRGNFPPRFSGLQFPNYSSELNVNALELDDSALYLCASSFGGTGNTIYFGEGSWLTVV.

CDR3 nucleotides: TGTGCCAGTAGGGAGGGACCAAAAGGCACTGAAGCTTTCTTT. It encodes CASREGPKGTEAFF. J is TRBJ1-1 and V is TRBV19, with TRBD1 as a possible D gene (5 bases). This CDR3 is built from 14 residues. The germline gives CDR1 LNHDA, CDR2 SQIVND (reference sequence). The ends were cut back, 6 bases at V and 4 bases at J, with 15 bases in the middle.

The CDR3 loop reads CASSQERGRTNEKLFF. The CDR3 coding sequence is TGCGCCAGCAGCCAAGAGAGGGGGCGAACTAATGAAAAACTGTTTTTT. The gene calls are TRBV4-1 and TRBJ1-4, with 7 bases that match TRBD1. The ends lost 0 bases at V and 1 base at J; junction bases unmatched: 2. Germline-derived CDR1 and CDR2 are MGHRA and YSYEKL. The CDR3 totals 16 residues.

The chain uses TRBV14 and TRBJ1-2; 9 nucleotides align to TRBD1. CDR3 length: 14 residues. Germline CDR1 SGHDN, CDR2 FVKESK. The V and J ends lost 5 bases and 4 bases, in that order; junction bases with no gene match: 5. CDR3 amino acids: CASSKGQGLYGYTF. The CDR3, as DNA: TGTGCCAGCAGCAAAGGACAGGGGCTCTATGGCTACACCTTC. Looking up the rest from reference TRBV14 and TRBJ1-2 gives the full variable domain: EAGVTQFPSHSVIEKGQTVTLRCDPISGHDNLYWYRRVMGKEIKFLLHFVKESKQDESGMPNNRFLAERTGGTYSTLKVQPAELEDSGVYFCASSKGQGLYGYTFGSGTRLTVV.

The V call is TRBV4-1, the J call TRBJ1-4; no reliable D call. Between the trimmed V and J ends, which lost 2 bases and 4 bases, there was a span of 11 bases. The CDR3 totals 15 residues. The germline V gene encodes CDR1 MGHRA and CDR2 YSYEKL. The CDR3 here is CASSQFTGVNEKLFF. The DNA of the CDR3 is TGCGCCAGCAGCCAATTTACCGGAGTTAATGAAAAACTGTTTTTT.

The J gene is TRBJ2-3, the V gene TRBV29-1; the D gene is possibly TRBD1 (7 bases). This CDR3 contains 14 residues. Trimming left V 5 bases short and J 5 bases short, with 17 bases between. CDR1 and CDR2 from the germline V gene are SQVTM and ANQGSEA. DNA of the CDR3: TGCAGCGTTAGCCCAGGGGGGCTGCAAGATACGCAGTATTTT. It codes for CSVSPGGLQDTQYF.

This clone came up a few times. The chain is built from TRBV5-1 and TRBJ1-4; a possible D gene is TRBD1 (5 bases). This CDR3 region has 14 residues. V was cut by 0 bases and J by 5 bases, with 8 bases left in between. The germline gives CDR1 SGHRS, CDR2 YFSETQ. DNA for the CDR3: TGCGCCAGCAGCTTGGGATGGGGCAATGAAAAACTGTTTTTT. It codes for CASSLGWGNEKLFF.

CDR3 sequence: CAITGGRASTDTQYF. The CDR3 nucleotides are TGTGCCATCACAGGGGGTAGGGCTAGTACAGATACGCAGTATTTT. This chain links TRBV10-3 with TRBJ2-3; 7 bases line up with TRBD1. V was pared by 7 bases and J by 3 bases, with 10 bases of the junction left unmatched. Looked up from germline, CDR1 is ENHRY and CDR2 is SYGVKD. This CDR3 has 15 amino acids.

The chain combines TRBV28 with TRBJ2-2; 10 bases are a match to TRBD2. The V gene's germline CDR1 is MDHEN and CDR2 SYDVKM. The J segment lost 9 bases and the V segment lost 8 bases, leaving 9 bases of the junction unmatched. The CDR3 sequence is 14 residues long. The CDR3 DNA follows: TGTGCCAGCCGACGCGGGACTAGCGTACGGGAGCTGTTTTTT. Translated: CASRRGTSVRELFF.

CDR3: CASSLNRGQTDTQYF. The CDR3 region has the DNA TGTGCCAGCAGTTTAAACAGGGGGCAAACAGATACGCAGTATTTT. This chain connects TRBV28 to TRBJ2-3; 9 bases line up with TRBD1. Germline CDR1 MDHEN, CDR2 SYDVKM. The CDR3 is made up of 15 amino acids. V lost 2 bases to trimming and J lost 3 bases; unmatched junction nucleotides: 3. Based on the CDR3 plus reference TRBV28 and TRBJ2-3, the full variable domain is DVKVTQSSRYLVKRTGEKVFLECVQDMDHENMFWYRQDPGLGLRLIYFSYDVKMKEKGDIPEGYSVSREKKERFSLILESASTNQTSMYLCASSLNRGQTDTQYFGPGTRLTVL.

This sequence joins TRBV6-6 and TRBJ2-1; D ambiguous. The CDR3 extends over 13 amino acids. Trimming took 6 bases from V and 2 from J, leaving 8 bases between them. Per germline, CDR1 MNHNY and CDR2 SVGAGI (reference sequence). The CDR3 DNA sequence: TGTGCCAGCAGCGGCGGAACCTACAATGAGCAGTTCTTC. This sequence encodes CASSGGTYNEQFF.

The V call is TRBV19, the J call TRBJ2-1; TRBD1 matches at 8 bases. The germline V gene has CDR1 LNHDA and CDR2 SQIVND (reference sequence). This CDR3 is built from 16 residues. The junction had 2 bases not matched to a gene; V was cut back by 1 base and J by 0 bases. The CDR3 is CASSIGTGGSYNEQFF. In nucleotides, the CDR3 is TGTGCCAGTAGTATAGGTACAGGGGGCTCCTACAATGAGCAGTTCTTC.

The chain recombines TRBV5-8 with TRBJ1-2; D is unclear. Between the trimmed V and J ends, which lost 0 bases and 1 base, there was a span of 4 bases. CDR1 is SGHTS and CDR2 is YDEGEE in the germline V gene. The CDR3 is 13 residues long. CDR3 sequence reads: CASSLGGNYGYTF. The CDR3 coding sequence is TGTGCCAGCAGCTTGGGCGGTAACTATGGCTACACCTTC.

The chain uses TRBV25-1 and TRBJ2-7, with 7 bases aligning to TRBD1. J was trimmed by 4 bases and V by 9 bases; bases with no gene match: 12. This CDR3 is 14 amino acids long. Per germline, CDR1 MGHDK and CDR2 SYGVNS. This CDR3 is CARNLTGDCYEQYF. CDR3 bases: TGTGCCAGAAACCTTACAGGGGATTGTTACGAGCAGTACTTC.

The table lists this clone with a count of one. The chain employs TRBV13 and TRBJ1-6; 7 nucleotides line up with TRBD1. CDR3 length equals 14 residues. V shed 5 bases, J shed 4 bases, and the junction held 2 bases outside the gene matches. CDR1 PRHDT and CDR2 FYEKMQ come from the germline V gene (reference sequence). CDR3 nucleotides: TGTGCCAGCAGCCCGGGACAGTATAATTCACCCCTCCACTTT. Translated: CASSPGQYNSPLHF.

This chain links TRBV5-1 with TRBJ2-1; TRBD2 is a possible D gene (6 bases). CDR1 SGHRS and CDR2 YFSETQ come from the germline V gene. The CDR3 extends over 11 amino acids. V was trimmed by 4 bases and J by 15 bases, leaving 14 bases between them. CDR3 residues: CASSEGRGPFF. CDR3 coding DNA: TGCGCCAGCAGCGAGGGGCGGGGCCCGTTCTTC.